This T cell receptor beta chain is drawn from a study of shared clonotypes between healthy human individuals. General study findings and limits: For sorted subsets, rarefaction showed incomplete sequencing despite large depth.

Repertoires were generated with immunoSEQ multiplex PCR, while TCRdb's copy carries only in-frame clones and drops some. This sample carries about 110,000 clones, roughly 66% of them seen once, and the ten largest clones take about 25%. A note on this clone: Its antigen is unidentified. This likely came from a read error, as a far larger clone is one base away. Other nucleotide sequences from this sample produce the same CDR3.

This receptor was identified in a woman aged 25 to 39 in good health. Material for sequencing was memory CD8+ T cells sorted from blood. Noted subset: CD45RO+ cells pooled with CCR7-negative TemRA cells.

This chain's CDR3 is CASSQGLAVSSYEQYF. The CDR3 nucleotides read TGCGCCAGCAGCCAAGGACTAGCGGTTTCATCCTACGAGCAGTACTTC. The V and J genes are TRBV5-8 and TRBJ2-7, with 10 positions matching TRBD2. Germline assignment: CDR1 SGHTS and CDR2 YDEGEE. The CDR3 runs to 16 residues.